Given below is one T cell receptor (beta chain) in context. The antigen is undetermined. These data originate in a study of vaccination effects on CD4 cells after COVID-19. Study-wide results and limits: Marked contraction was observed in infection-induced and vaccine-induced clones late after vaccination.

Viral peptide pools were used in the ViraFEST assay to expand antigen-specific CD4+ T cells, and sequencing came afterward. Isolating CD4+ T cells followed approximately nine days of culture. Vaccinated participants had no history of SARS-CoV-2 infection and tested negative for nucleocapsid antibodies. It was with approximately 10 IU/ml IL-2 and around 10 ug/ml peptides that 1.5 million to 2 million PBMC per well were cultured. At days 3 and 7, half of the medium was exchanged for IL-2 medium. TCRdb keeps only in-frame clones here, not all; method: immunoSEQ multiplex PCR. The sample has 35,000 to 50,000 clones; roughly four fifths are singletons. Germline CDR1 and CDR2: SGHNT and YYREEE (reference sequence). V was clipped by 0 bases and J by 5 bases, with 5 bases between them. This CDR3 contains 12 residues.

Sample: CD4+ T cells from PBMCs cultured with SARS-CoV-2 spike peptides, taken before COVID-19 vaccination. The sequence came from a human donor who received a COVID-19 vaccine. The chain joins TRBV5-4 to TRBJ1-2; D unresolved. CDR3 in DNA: TGTGCCAGCAGCTTGGACGGGTATGGCTACACCTTC. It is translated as CASSLDGYGYTF.